Below, 29 T cell receptor beta chains from the same sample are listed, as sequenced in a study of glioma-infiltrating T cells. Amplification of TCR alpha and beta CDR3 regions from RNA used iRepertoire nested multiplex PCR. TCRdb processed the multiplex PCR reads anew with MiXCR; each CDR3 protein has one entry. Among 90,000 to 110,000 distinct CDR3 sequences listed, about 25% were seen once. Sequences were obtained from glioma tissue, nonneoplastic brain tissue, or PBMCs (not recorded which). The receptors were gathered from a human donor with low-grade glioma or glioblastoma, undergoing nonglioma brain surgery, or in good health (not recorded which).

For this clonotype: The CDR3 carries no conserved terminal phenylalanine or tryptophan, so it likely arises from a read error. J is TRBJ2-7 and V is TRBV20-1; 9 bases fit TRBD1. Per germline, CDR1 DFQATT and CDR2 SNEGSKA (reference sequence). This CDR3 spans 15 amino acids. CDR3: CSARVGQGPTYEQYL. CDR3 sequence (DNA): TGCAGTGCTAGAGTAGGACAGGGGCCTACCTATGAGCAGTACCTC.

Ten or more counts support this clonotype. This chain joins TRBV7-2 and TRBJ2-2; 8 bases are shared with TRBD1. Germline CDR1 SGHTA, CDR2 FQGNSA. The CDR3 is 16 amino acids. The trim removed 5 bases at V and 6 bases at J, leaving 11 bases unmatched. As DNA, the CDR3 is TGTGCCAGCAGCCTCTTGGGCCAGGGGGCGGCCGGGGAGCTGTTTTTT. Protein: CASSLLGQGAAGELFF.

This clonotype appeared many times. The chain links TRBV6-2 or TRBV6-3 to TRBJ2-1; 15 bases align to TRBD2. The junction had 7 bases not matched to a gene; V was cut back by 5 bases and J by 11 bases. CDR1 and CDR2 (germline): MNHEY, SVGEGT. There are 15 residues in the CDR3. CDR3 DNA sequence: TGTGCCAGCAGTCGGACTAGCGGGGGGGGGGGTAAGCAGTTCTTC. Amino acid sequence: CASSRTSGGGGKQFF.

This clonotype was observed at least ten times. The genes are TRBV28 and TRBJ1-4; a weak D match, TRBD1 (6 bases). The germline V and J ends were trimmed by 7 bases and 3 bases, with 15 bases remaining between them. Germline V gene sequence: CDR1 MDHEN, CDR2 SYDVKM. The CDR3 consists of 15 residues. CDR3 amino acids: CASITGGAANEKLFF. In DNA, the CDR3 is TGTGCCAGCATCACGGGGGGGGCCGCTAATGAAAAACTGTTTTTT.

In this sample, this clonotype turned up many times. The V and J genes are TRBV7-2 and TRBJ1-1, with D tentatively TRBD1 (5 bases). V was trimmed by 5 bases and J by 11 bases, leaving 15 bases between them. Germline V CDR1 and CDR2: SGHTA, FQGNSA. The CDR3 is 12 residues long. CDR3 region: CASSRSRVEAFF. In DNA, the CDR3 is TGTGCCAGCAGCCGCTCCAGGGTGGAGGCTTTCTTT.

This clonotype came up many times. Mismatch with germline at one junction end may stem from a read error. The V and J genes are TRBV7-3 and TRBJ2-7; either TRBD1 or TRBD2 may supply D (5 bases each). CDR3 length: 14 amino acids. Germline CDR1 SGHTA, CDR2 FQGTGA. The CDR3 loop is CASSFSRGSHEQYF. CDR3 DNA: TGTGCCAGCAGCTTTTCCCGGGGCTCCCACGAGCAGTACTTC.

This clonotype was detected many times. The chain couples TRBV6-6 to TRBJ2-7; TRBD2 aligns across 7 bases. Trimming removed 2 bases from V and 4 bases from J; junction bases left unmatched: 2. The CDR3 sequence is 13 residues long. Germline values: CDR1 MNHNY, CDR2 SVGAGI (reference sequence). The CDR3 sequence is CASSYQRDYEQYF. The CDR3 nucleotides are TGTGCCAGCAGTTACCAGCGGGATTACGAGCAGTACTTC.

V and J are TRBV7-3 and TRBJ2-1; 7 nucleotides align to TRBD2. With 2 bases clipped from V and 3 bases from J, the junction kept 4 bases outside the gene matches. The CDR3 contains 15 residues. CDR1 is SGHTA and CDR2 is FQGTGA in the germline V gene. Written as DNA, the CDR3 is TGTGCCAGCAGCTTAGCGGGAGCGTACTACAATGAGCAGTTCTTC. Encoded protein: CASSLAGAYYNEQFF.

This clonotype was seen many times. The chain joins TRBV5-6 to TRBJ1-1, with TRBD1 as a possible D gene (5 bases). The germline V and J ends were trimmed by 0 bases and 1 base, with 16 bases remaining between them. Germline-derived CDR1 and CDR2 are SGHDT and YYEEEE. This CDR3 region has 17 residues. In DNA form, the CDR3 reads TGTGCCAGCAGCTTGGCCGGGGCAGGGTTATCGAACACTGAAGCTTTCTTT. Protein sequence: CASSLAGAGLSNTEAFF.

This clonotype has a count of ten or more. This sequence joins TRBV20-1 and TRBJ2-1, with 14 bases aligning to TRBD2. The germline gives CDR1 DFQATT, CDR2 SNEGSKA (reference sequence). With V trimmed by 5 bases and J by 7 bases, 4 bases remained unmatched. The CDR3 is made up of 14 amino acids. This CDR3 reads CSARTSGRRNEQFF. The DNA for the CDR3 is TGCAGTGCTCGGACTAGCGGGAGGAGGAATGAGCAGTTCTTC.

This clonotype was observed a handful of times. The V gene is TRBV11-1, the J gene TRBJ2-1, with D maybe TRBD1 (5 bases). The V end lost 5 bases, the J end lost 9 bases, and 23 bases lay between the germline ends. The germline CDR1 and CDR2 sequences are SGHAT and FQDESV (reference sequence). The CDR3 consists of 16 residues. CDR3 region: CASSRTGRSPRGEQFF. In DNA form, the CDR3 reads TGTGCCAGCAGCCGCACCGGACGGAGTCCAAGGGGTGAGCAGTTCTTC.

This clonotype has ten or more counts. The chain couples TRBV28 to TRBJ1-5, with D unresolved. CDR3 size: 15 residues. CDR1 and CDR2 from the germline V gene are MDHEN and SYDVKM. The ends were cut back, 4 bases at V and 1 base at J, with 11 bases in the middle. Here the CDR3 reads CASSSLTSSNQPQHF. The CDR3 DNA sequence: TGTGCCAGCAGTTCCTTGACGTCGAGCAATCAGCCCCAGCATTTT.

The J gene is TRBJ1-5, the V gene TRBV11-1; no clear D gene. Germline V CDR1 and CDR2: SGHAT, FQDESV (reference sequence). With 4 bases removed from V and 9 bases from J, the gap between germline ends came to 16 bases. The CDR3 totals 14 residues. In DNA, the CDR3 is TGTGCCAGCAGCTCCTCCGTGGGCCGATCGCCCCAGCATTTT. Protein product: CASSSSVGRSPQHF.

This clonotype appeared many times. The chain couples TRBV20-1 to TRBJ2-7, with a weak D call TRBD2 (5 bases). This CDR3 spans 13 amino acids. Trimming took off 1 base at V and 2 bases at J, with 9 bases between the two ends. Germline CDR1 and CDR2: DFQATT and SNEGSKA (reference sequence). The CDR3 protein is CSARGGSTYEQYF. The CDR3 DNA reads TGCAGTGCTAGAGGAGGGAGTACCTACGAGCAGTACTTC.

Regarding this clonotype: A much larger clonotype is one base distant, so this may be a read error. The chain is built from TRBV2 and TRBJ1-1, with a weak D call TRBD1 (5 bases). In germline, CDR1 is SNHLY, CDR2 FYNNEI. V shed 1 base and J shed 6 bases, with 21 bases lying between them. The CDR3 runs 17 residues. The CDR3 sequence is CASSEDRFSRYGAEAFF. The CDR3 DNA reads as TGTGCCAGCAGTGAAGACAGGTTCAGTCGTTATGGGGCTGAAGCTTTCTTT.

V and J are TRBV29-1 and TRBJ1-2, with TRBD1 matching 8 bases. The CDR3 is 15 amino acids. Germline V gene lookup returns CDR1 SQVTM and CDR2 ANQGSEA. Unmatched junction bases numbered 15, after V lost 6 bases and J lost 6 bases. Written as DNA, the CDR3 is TGCAGCGTGGCCGGGACAGGCGTTTCTAGACATGGCTACACCTTC. Translation gives CSVAGTGVSRHGYTF.

This clonotype was detected ten times or more. This sequence joins TRBV6-6 and TRBJ2-3; perhaps TRBD2 as D (6 bases). Trimming stripped 0 bases from V and 4 bases from J, with 17 bases between. The CDR3 length is 17 residues. The germline V gene encodes CDR1 MNHNY and CDR2 SVGAGI (reference sequence). CDR3 sequence (DNA): TGTGCCAGCAGTTACTCGAGGACTACTAGTTTCGCAGATACGCAGTATTTT. This encodes CASSYSRTTSFADTQYF.

This clonotype occurred many times. V is TRBV27 and J is TRBJ2-3, with D unclear. CDR1 MNHEY and CDR2 SMNVEV come from the germline V gene (reference sequence). The CDR3 sequence is 16 residues long. Trimming took 3 bases from V and 5 from J, leaving 18 bases between them. CDR3 loop: CASSFLVGSPQDTQYF. The CDR3 bases are TGTGCCAGCAGTTTTCTGGTAGGAAGTCCTCAAGATACGCAGTATTTT.

The sample holds a few counts of this clonotype. The rearrangement joins TRBV9 to TRBJ2-1, with TRBD2 matching over 10 bases. The V gene's germline CDR1 is SGDLS and CDR2 YYNGEE. The CDR3 sequence is 15 residues long. The V segment lost 4 bases and the J segment 2 bases; nucleotides outside the gene matches: 3. CDR3 DNA: TGTGCCAGCAGCTTAAGCGGGGGGGCCTACAATGAGCAGTTCTTC. It is translated as CASSLSGGAYNEQFF.

With regard to this clonotype: It is unclear where the CDR3 begins or ends on the DNA, so no DNA is shown, and the CDR3 is as TCRdb lists it. This sequence joins TRBV7-2 and TRBJ2-5; no DNA check was done on the table's D call, TRBD2. The CDR3 comprises 21 residues, both ends counted. From germline, CDR1 is SGHTA and CDR2 FQGNSA. Here the CDR3 reads CASSFYICSARVGLVQETQYF.

This clonotype was seen a handful of times. This chain uses TRBV27 with TRBJ1-1, with D hard to call. CDR1 is MNHEY and CDR2 is SMNVEV in the germline V gene (reference sequence). This CDR3 contains 13 residues. The CDR3 loop reads CVSSLRVFAEAFF. The CDR3 DNA is TGTGTTAGCAGTTTACGGGTCTTTGCTGAAGCTTTCTTT.

This clonotype was observed at least ten times. This sequence joins TRBV15 and TRBJ1-5; D remains unclear. There are 15 residues in the CDR3. V lost 0 bases and J 5 bases, leaving 11 bases between the germline ends. Germline-derived CDR1 and CDR2 are LNHNV and YYDKDF (reference sequence). CDR3 nucleotide sequence: TGTGCCACCAGCAGAGATTACGGGCAGCATCAGCCCCAGCATTTT. It translates to CATSRDYGQHQPQHF.

The chain employs TRBV2 and TRBJ2-3; 8 positions match TRBD2. The CDR3 has 14 residues. Germline V gene sequence: CDR1 SNHLY, CDR2 FYNNEI. With V trimmed by 8 bases and J by 6 bases, 10 bases remained unmatched. In DNA, the CDR3 is TGTGCCAGCGGTTTGAGCGGGAGTTTGGATACGCAGTATTTT. This codes for CASGLSGSLDTQYF.

This clonotype has at least ten counts. This chain uses TRBV12-3 or TRBV12-4 with TRBJ2-7; 9 bases are a match to TRBD1. The CDR3 sequence is 15 residues long. With V trimmed by 3 bases and J by 0 bases, 3 bases remained unmatched. The CDR3 sequence is CASSFWDRASYEQYF. The CDR3 DNA follows: TGTGCCAGCAGTTTTTGGGACAGGGCCTCCTACGAGCAGTACTTC.

The J gene is TRBJ2-1, the V gene TRBV27; 7 bases line up with TRBD1. With V trimmed by 7 bases and J by 7 bases, 7 bases remained unmatched. Germline lookup yields CDR1 MNHEY and CDR2 SMNVEV (reference sequence). The CDR3 consists of 13 residues. This CDR3 reads CASMEPTGNEQFF. DNA for the CDR3: TGTGCCAGCATGGAACCGACAGGGAATGAGCAGTTCTTC.

The V gene is TRBV29-1, the J gene TRBJ2-5; 9 bases match TRBD1. Germline V gene data show CDR1 as SQVTM and CDR2 as ANQGSEA. This CDR3 has 16 amino acids. The junction had 11 bases not matched to a gene; V was cut back by 2 bases and J by 4 bases. This CDR3 reads CSVELRTGAQRETQYF. Written as DNA, the CDR3 is TGCAGCGTTGAACTTCGGACAGGGGCCCAAAGAGAGACCCAGTACTTC.

This clonotype occurred many times. The chain uses TRBV20-1 and TRBJ2-7; D gene uncertain. The germline CDR1 and CDR2 sequences are DFQATT and SNEGSKA (reference sequence). The V and J ends lost 5 bases and 1 base respectively, with 12 bases between them. CDR3 length: 13 residues. DNA of the CDR3: TGCAGTGCTCGGAGCGAAGGTTCCTACGAGCAGTACTTC. It encodes CSARSEGSYEQYF.

This clonotype has at least ten counts. CDR3 loop: CASSRDSQETQYF. The CDR3 nucleotides are TGTGCCAGCAGCCGGGATTCACAAGAGACCCAGTACTTC. The rearrangement links TRBV13 to TRBJ2-5, with D perhaps TRBD2 (5 bases). Trimming pared 5 bases from V and 2 bases from J, leaving 9 bases between. Germline values: CDR1 PRHDT, CDR2 FYEKMQ (reference sequence). This CDR3 is 13 amino acids long.

This clonotype appeared a few times. CDR3 nucleotides: TGTGCCAGCACCAGGCTAGTTAGAGATGAGCAGTTCTTC. This translates into CASTRLVRDEQFF. V is TRBV2 and J is TRBJ2-1; no firm D call. V was shortened by 7 bases and J by 8 bases, with 15 bases between the two germline ends. This CDR3 has 13 amino acids. CDR1 and CDR2 from the germline V gene are SNHLY and FYNNEI.